This T cell receptor beta chain originates from a study of read filtering for tumor transcriptome and immune sequencing. Study as a whole: After DNase treatment, RNA was made into whole-transcriptome libraries. Study-level points and caveats: IR-seq and RNA-seq agreed better without single-read clonotypes.

Every patient had bone marrow sampled while the disease was active. Looked up from germline, CDR1 is KGHSH and CDR2 is LQKENI. With 0 bases removed from V and 3 bases from J, the gap between germline ends came to 12 bases. The CDR3 is 15 amino acids. Concerning this clonotype itself: The antigen is unknown.

The library was built from about 400 ng RNA with molecular barcoded adaptors for alpha/delta and beta/gamma chains. TCRdb used MiXCR to reprocess the reads, holding one entry per CDR3 protein. The table records about 37,000 distinct CDR3 sequences, roughly 10% of them present only once. The V and J genes are TRBV18 and TRBJ2-7; TRBD1 might be the D (5 bases). The receptor was derived from a donor at least 40 years old with multiple myeloma. Sequenced input: a population of CD138-negative cells sorted from bone marrow. The CDR3, as DNA: TGTGCCAGCTCACCACCGGGGCCAGAGATCTACGAGCAGTACTTC. This gives the protein CASSPPGPEIYEQYF.